This T cell receptor (beta chain) was obtained from a study of blood T cells in healthy people across ages. Primed by a sample-barcoded 5' primer and a J-beta primer mix, a second PCR proceeded for about 7 to 12 cycles. Individual samples furnished no less than 3 million CDR3-containing paired-end reads apiece. TCRdb reprocessed the 5' RACE reads via MiXCR and lists one record per CDR3 protein. The profile covers 1,300,000 or so distinct CDR3 sequences, with approximately 59% appearing a single time and 5% to 7% taken by the ten largest. This CDR3 has 12 amino acids. Germline assignment: CDR1 SEHNR and CDR2 FQNEAQ (reference sequence). V lost 6 bases, J lost 5 bases, and 8 bases lay in between. This clonotype was seen more than once but under ten times. No antigen is known for it. Study results and caveats: The CMV status of each donor remained undetermined, and this could have confounded shifts in expanded clonotypes.

This rearrangement joins TRBV7-9 to TRBJ2-1, with D possibly matching TRBD1 (5 bases). The specimen was blood. This sequence originates from a man between 18 and 29 years old in good health. CDR3 sequence: CASSRQNNEQFF. The CDR3 DNA reads as TGTGCCAGCAGTAGACAGAACAATGAGCAGTTCTTC.